Presented here are 30 T cell receptor beta chains from one specimen sequenced in a study of cytomegalovirus exposure and HLA in healthy donors (dated by TCRdb to 2015 to 2018). Receptor libraries were prepared by the immunoSEQ multiplex PCR assay. For the multiplex PCR, a mixture combining 60 forward primers for TCR Vbeta segments and 13 reverse primers for TCR Jbeta segments was used. TCRdb stores this immuneACCESS table with in-frame sequences only. Part of the clones is absent; in the studies checked, under half of the shortfall reflects unresolved V genes, and no reason is known for the rest. The sample records more than 130,000 clones, roughly 80% of which are singletons. The ten largest account for 4% to 6% of the sample. The source material was PBMCs. The receptors shown here come from a woman aged 50 to 65 in good health and CMV-seronegative.

The chain uses TRBV5-1 and TRBJ2-5; maybe TRBD2 (5 bases). The germline V gene has CDR1 SGHRS and CDR2 YFSETQ. Trimming removed 5 bases at V and 3 bases at J, with 5 bases between. The CDR3 has 11 amino acids. This CDR3 reads CASRLEETQYF. CDR3 DNA: TGCGCCAGCAGACTAGAAGAGACCCAGTACTTC.

The V gene is TRBV10-2, the J gene TRBJ2-1; D remains ambiguous. Trimming pared 2 bases from V and 8 bases from J, leaving 7 bases between. Germline V gene sequence: CDR1 WSHSY, CDR2 SAAADI. The CDR3 sequence is 12 residues long. In DNA, the CDR3 is TGCGCCAGCAGTGAGGTGGCCTATGAGCAGTTCTTC. Amino acid sequence: CASSEVAYEQFF.

In its sample, this clone was seen a few times. The chain couples TRBV7-2 to TRBJ2-3; 8 bases fit TRBD2. The junction had 6 bases not matched to a gene; V was cut back by 1 base and J by 6 bases. The CDR3 is 15 amino acids. Germline lookup yields CDR1 SGHTA and CDR2 FQGNSA. In DNA form, the CDR3 reads TGTGCCAGCAGCTTAGTAGGGACTAGGGCTGATACGCAGTATTTT. This sequence encodes CASSLVGTRADTQYF. The full variable domain, with the rest looked up from reference TRBV7-2 and TRBJ2-3, is GAGVSQSPSNKVTEKGKDVELRCDPISGHTALYWYRQSLGQGLEFLIYFQGNSAPDKSGLPSDRFSAERTGGSVSTLTIQRTQQEDSAVYLCASSLVGTRADTQYFGPGTRLTVL.

This clone was found a few times. The V gene is TRBV6-1, the J gene TRBJ1-6, with 7 bases aligning to TRBD1. This CDR3 has 14 amino acids. The germline V gene encodes CDR1 MNHNS and CDR2 SASEGT. Germline trimming cut 4 bases from V and 6 bases from J; bases unmatched to any gene: 3. The CDR3: CASSVRDSNSPLHF. The CDR3 DNA sequence: TGTGCCAGCAGTGTACGGGACAGTAATTCACCCCTCCACTTT.

This CDR3 reads CASSTGTSTDTQYF. CDR3 DNA sequence: TGTGCCAGCAGCACCGGGACTAGCACAGATACGCAGTATTTT. V usage is TRBV5-4 and J usage is TRBJ2-3; D perhaps matches TRBD2 (6 bases). Trimming pared 4 bases from V and 0 bases from J, leaving 9 bases between. Germline V gives CDR1 SGHNT, CDR2 YYREEE (reference sequence). CDR3 length equals 14 residues.

This clone occurred a few times. The chain combines TRBV19 with TRBJ1-1; perhaps TRBD1 as D (6 bases). In germline, CDR1 is LNHDA, CDR2 SQIVND (reference sequence). The V gene lost 2 bases and the J gene lost 0 bases, with 13 bases spanning the gap. The CDR3 extends over 16 amino acids. The CDR3, as DNA: TGTGCCAGTAGTATATGGCAGGGGTCCATGAACACTGAAGCTTTCTTT. It translates to CASSIWQGSMNTEAFF.

This clone has only one observation. The chain carries TRBV4-2 and TRBJ1-5; the match to TRBD1 covers 9 bases. CDR3 length: 19 amino acids. CDR1 is LGHNA, CDR2 YNFKEQ, per germline. V shed 0 bases, J shed 5 bases, and the junction held 14 bases outside the gene matches. DNA for the CDR3: TGTGCCAGCAGCCAAGATTCCCGCGGCGGGACAGGGTTCCATCAGCCCCAGCATTTT. It yields the protein CASSQDSRGGTGFHQPQHF.

V and J are TRBV28 and TRBJ2-5, with TRBD2 matching 13 bases. The CDR3 loop spans 14 amino acids. The germline gives CDR1 MDHEN, CDR2 SYDVKM. Germline trimming cut 5 bases from V and 5 bases from J; bases unmatched to any gene: 2. The CDR3 sequence is CASSRLAGGETQYF. CDR3 nucleotide sequence: TGTGCCAGCAGTAGACTAGCGGGGGGTGAGACCCAGTACTTC.

The chain combines TRBV5-6 with TRBJ1-1; 8 nucleotides align to TRBD1. V was pared by 1 base and J by 0 bases, with 14 bases of the junction left unmatched. Germline values: CDR1 SGHDT, CDR2 YYEEEE. CDR3 length equals 19 residues. CDR3 bases: TGTGCCAGCAGCTTGACTCTTAGGACAGGGAACTTTATGAACACTGAAGCTTTCTTT. Its translation is CASSLTLRTGNFMNTEAFF.

In nucleotides, the CDR3 is TGTGCCAGCAGTAGGACCGGGACTAGCATGGGCACAGATACGCAGTATTTT. Its protein is CASSRTGTSMGTDTQYF. The gene calls are TRBV27 and TRBJ2-3, with TRBD2 identical over 9 bases. This CDR3 contains 17 residues. J lost 1 base, V lost 5 bases, and 10 bases had no gene match. Germline loops: CDR1 MNHEY, CDR2 SMNVEV (reference sequence).

Details on this clone: Other DNA sequences in this sample translate to the same CDR3. The chain is built from TRBV9 and TRBJ2-5; 8 bases are shared with TRBD2. CDR3 length: 14 residues. V was pared by 2 bases and J by 2 bases, with 2 bases of the junction left unmatched. The V gene's germline CDR1 is SGDLS and CDR2 YYNGEE. The CDR3 DNA is TGTGCCAGCAGCGTCAGCGGGGGACAAGAGACCCAGTACTTC. Translating it yields CASSVSGGQETQYF.

This chain links TRBV7-8 with TRBJ1-4, with TRBD1 identical over 9 bases. The CDR3 totals 15 residues. CDR1 is SGHVS and CDR2 is FQNEAQ in the germline V gene. Germline trimming cut 5 bases from V and 4 bases from J; bases unmatched to any gene: 5. CDR3 sequence reads: CASSPTGQGNEKLFF. CDR3 bases: TGTGCCAGCAGCCCAACGGGACAGGGTAATGAAAAACTGTTTTTT. The full variable domain, completed using reference TRBV7-8 and TRBJ1-4, is GAGVSQSPRYKVAKRGQDVALRCDPISGHVSLFWYQQALGQGPEFLTYFQNEAQLDKSGLPSDRFFAERPEGSVSTLKIQRTQQEDSAVYLCASSPTGQGNEKLFFGSGTQLSVL.

This sequence joins TRBV5-5 and TRBJ1-2, with D tentatively TRBD1 (5 bases). The CDR3 contains 14 residues. The V end was cut by 4 bases, the J end by 5 bases, with 15 bases between. The germline CDR1 and CDR2 sequences are SGHKS and YYEKEE (reference sequence). CDR3 in amino acids: CASSPLNTGYGYTF. In DNA form, the CDR3 reads TGTGCCAGCAGCCCGTTAAATACAGGTTATGGCTACACCTTC. Supplemented by reference TRBV5-5 and TRBJ1-2, the full variable domain reads DAGVTQSPTHLIKTRGQQVTLRCSPISGHKSVSWYQQVLGQGPQFIFQYYEKEERGRGNFPDRFSARQFPNYSSELNVNALLLGDSALYLCASSPLNTGYGYTFGSGTRLTVV.

Note on this clone: The junction shows a germline mismatch at one end, possibly a read error. J is TRBJ1-2 and V is TRBV7-7; 9 nucleotides line up with TRBD1. Germline V CDR1 and CDR2: SSHAT, FNYEAQ (reference sequence). The CDR3 is 13 residues long. The CDR3 nucleotides read TGTGCTAGCAGCTCACAGGGGGCCCATGGCTACACCTTC. Translating gives CASSSQGAHGYTF.

This chain joins TRBV27 and TRBJ1-5; TRBD1 might be the D (5 bases). This CDR3 contains 16 residues. V shed 4 bases and J shed 1 base, with 14 bases lying between them. Germline loops: CDR1 MNHEY, CDR2 SMNVEV (reference sequence). CDR3 sequence: CASSWGGGASNQPQHF. The CDR3 DNA follows: TGTGCCAGCAGTTGGGGGGGAGGGGCGAGCAATCAGCCCCAGCATTTT.

This clone was recorded only once. This chain connects TRBV29-1 to TRBJ2-5; tentative D call: TRBD1 (6 bases). The CDR3 has 12 amino acids. Germline-derived CDR1 and CDR2 are SQVTM and ANQGSEA. Trimming pared 7 bases from V and 4 bases from J, leaving 13 bases between. In nucleotides, the CDR3 is TGCAGCGACAGGGATCAGGCAGAGACCCAGTACTTC. It specifies CSDRDQAETQYF.

V is TRBV15 and J is TRBJ2-5; a weak D match, TRBD1 (6 bases). V dropped 5 bases and J dropped 7 bases, with 23 bases sitting between them. The germline gives CDR1 LNHNV, CDR2 YYDKDF (reference sequence). The length of the CDR3 is 16 residues. This chain's CDR3 is CATSGTTSTTPGTQYF. CDR3 DNA: TGTGCCACCAGCGGGACAACCTCGACTACACCAGGGACCCAGTACTTC.

The V gene is TRBV5-5, the J gene TRBJ1-5; maybe TRBD1 (6 bases). Germline assignment: CDR1 SGHKS and CDR2 YYEKEE (reference sequence). Trimming took off 4 bases at V and 6 bases at J, with 14 bases between the two ends. The CDR3 is made up of 14 amino acids. The CDR3 coding sequence is TGTGCCAGCAGCGGTCGGACAGACGGTCAGCCCCAGCATTTT. It encodes CASSGRTDGQPQHF. Looking up the rest from reference TRBV5-5 and TRBJ1-5 gives the full variable domain: DAGVTQSPTHLIKTRGQQVTLRCSPISGHKSVSWYQQVLGQGPQFIFQYYEKEERGRGNFPDRFSARQFPNYSSELNVNALLLGDSALYLCASSGRTDGQPQHFGDGTRLSIL.

The rearrangement links TRBV30 to TRBJ1-3; D may be TRBD1 (6 bases). CDR1 GTSNPN and CDR2 SVGIG come from the germline V gene (reference sequence). Trimming took 4 bases from V and 8 from J, leaving 9 bases between them. This CDR3 has 11 amino acids. The CDR3 nucleotides read TGTGCCTGGAACAGGGCGGACACCATATATTTT. Translated: CAWNRADTIYF.

This clone was counted only a few times. The rearrangement uses TRBV29-1 and TRBJ1-1; a possible D gene is TRBD1 (6 bases). V was trimmed by 0 bases and J by 7 bases, leaving 6 bases between them. Germline values: CDR1 SQVTM, CDR2 ANQGSEA. The CDR3 consists of 11 residues. The CDR3 spells CSVEDRGEAFF. The CDR3 DNA follows: TGCAGCGTTGAAGACAGGGGTGAAGCTTTCTTT. Based on the CDR3 plus reference TRBV29-1 and TRBJ1-1, the full variable domain is SAVISQKPSRDICQRGTSLTIQCQVDSQVTMMFWYRQQPGQSLTLIATANQGSEATYESGFVIDKFPISRPNLTFSTLTVSNMSPEDSSIYLCSVEDRGEAFFGQGTRLTVV.

The chain combines TRBV11-2 with TRBJ1-2; weak D call: TRBD1 (6 bases). The CDR3 consists of 12 residues. V lost 3 bases and J 6 bases, leaving 8 bases between the germline ends. The germline V gene has CDR1 SGHAT and CDR2 FQNNGV. DNA for the CDR3: TGTGCCAGCAGCTTTGCAGGGGATGGCTACACCTTC. Amino acids: CASSFAGDGYTF.

The chain joins TRBV6-5 to TRBJ1-1; D call uncertain. CDR1 is MNHEY and CDR2 is SVGAGI in the germline V gene. The CDR3 runs to 13 residues. Trimming stripped 6 bases from V and 5 bases from J, with 13 bases between. The CDR3 DNA is TGTGCCAGCAGAAAAGGGCGGGGAACTGAAGCTTTCTTT. It translates to CASRKGRGTEAFF.

The genes are TRBV27 and TRBJ2-7, with TRBD1 matching over 9 bases. The CDR3 spans 15 residues. With V trimmed by 4 bases and J by 3 bases, 7 bases remained unmatched. The germline V gene encodes CDR1 MNHEY and CDR2 SMNVEV (reference sequence). CDR3 amino acids: CASSYRGRFLYEQYF. The CDR3 DNA reads TGTGCCAGCAGTTACAGGGGGCGCTTCCTCTACGAGCAGTACTTC.

Details on this clone: The junction departs from germline at one end; a sequencing error may be responsible. V is TRBV6-4 and J is TRBJ2-2; D is ambiguous. CDR3 length: 15 residues. The germline gives CDR1 MRHNA, CDR2 SNTAGT. The CDR3 sequence is CAISDFNSNTGELFF. The DNA of the CDR3 is TGTGCCATCAGTGATTTTAATTCGAACACCGGGGAGCTGTTTTTT.

This rearrangement joins TRBV5-4 to TRBJ2-7, with 7 nucleotides matching TRBD1. This CDR3 contains 13 residues. CDR1 and CDR2 (germline): SGHNT, YYREEE (reference sequence). Trimming cost V 4 bases and J 4 bases; bases outside gene matches: 5. In nucleotides, the CDR3 is TGTGCCAGCAGCCAGGACAGGCGTTACGAGCAGTACTTC. It encodes CASSQDRRYEQYF.

The chain combines TRBV28 with TRBJ2-4, with D maybe TRBD1 (6 bases). V shed 1 base and J shed 7 bases, with 8 bases lying between them. The CDR3 loop spans 13 amino acids. CDR1 is MDHEN, CDR2 SYDVKM, per germline. For the CDR3, the DNA is TGTGCCAGCAGTTTATTTGGACAGAACATTCAGTACTTC. This encodes CASSLFGQNIQYF.

This chain joins TRBV7-6 and TRBJ2-3; the D gene is possibly TRBD2 (6 bases). The ends were cut back, 4 bases at V and 6 bases at J, with 20 bases in the middle. Germline V gives CDR1 SGHVS, CDR2 FNYEAQ. CDR3 length equals 16 residues. The CDR3 spells CASSSAVAGSGDTQYF. For the CDR3, the DNA is TGTGCCAGCAGCTCCGCCGTCGCGGGAAGCGGGGATACGCAGTATTTT.

The chain carries TRBV27 and TRBJ1-4; D may be TRBD1 (5 bases). Trimming left V 8 bases short and J 4 bases short, with 20 bases between. Germline CDR1 is MNHEY and CDR2 is SMNVEV (reference sequence). The CDR3 covers 16 residues. CDR3 DNA sequence: TGTGCCAGCCTCTCACGGTTAGGGGCTAGTAATGAAAAACTGTTTTTT. It yields the protein CASLSRLGASNEKLFF.

This clone was observed a handful of times. V is TRBV6-5 and J is TRBJ1-5, with D maybe TRBD1 (5 bases). The CDR3 contains 15 residues. CDR1 is MNHEY, CDR2 SVGAGI, per germline. With 0 bases removed from V and 7 bases from J, the gap between germline ends came to 13 bases. In nucleotides, the CDR3 is TGTGCCAGCAGTTACTCGGCAGGGAAGGGCCAGCCCCAGCATTTT. Amino acids: CASSYSAGKGQPQHF.

This clone was picked up a small number of times. The V and J genes are TRBV12-5 and TRBJ2-5; 11 bases fit TRBD2. The last part of the DNA fits TRBJ2-7 better; the J call may be wrong. CDR3 length: 16 residues. CDR1 is LGHNT and CDR2 is FRNRAP in the germline V gene. CDR3 sequence reads: CASGLNLAGGIYEQYF. DNA of the CDR3: TGTGCTAGTGGTTTGAACCTAGCGGGGGGTATCTACGAGCAGTACTTC.